The present TCR beta chain was sequenced within a study of T cell responses to AZD1222 COVID-19 vaccine. The V gene's germline CDR1 is MNHEY and CDR2 SVGAGI. Trimming left V 8 bases short and J 7 bases short, with 15 bases between. CDR3 length equals 14 residues. Sequencing used immunoSEQ multiplex PCR; TCRdb keeps in-frame clones, though not all of them. The sample shows about 97,000 clones, more than 70% of them seen only once. The V and J genes are TRBV6-5 and TRBJ1-6; weak D call: TRBD1 (5 bases). The clonotype was recovered from an adult in good health. The sequenced sample was peripheral blood, obtained on day 0 of AZD1222 vaccination. The CDR3 loop reads CASPAAGPNSPLHF. The CDR3 DNA follows: TGTGCCAGCCCGGCGGCGGGGCCGAATTCACCCCTCCACTTT.